The next 3 T cell receptor beta chains were all read from a single sample in a study of memory CD4+ T cells and cytomegalovirus serostatus. Single viable CD3+CD4+CD8-CD45RO+ cells were sorted as the memory CD4+ T cells. Sequencing used immunoSEQ multiplex PCR; TCRdb keeps in-frame clones, though not all of them. Here the sample spans 50,000 to 60,000 clones, around 83% being singletons. Sample: memory CD4+ T cells from blood. The source is an adult in good health and CMV-seropositive.

The gene calls are TRBV5-1 and TRBJ1-4, with 7 bases fitting TRBD1. The length of the CDR3 is 16 residues. Trimming removed 3 bases from V and 4 bases from J; junction bases left unmatched: 9. Germline CDR1 reads SGHRS; CDR2 reads YFSETQ. The chain's CDR3 is CASSSGPGQNNEKLFF. For the CDR3, the DNA is TGCGCCAGCAGCTCCGGGCCGGGACAGAATAATGAAAAACTGTTTTTT.

The chain joins TRBV7-3 to TRBJ2-3; D is unclear. The CDR3 contains 15 residues. V lost 0 bases, J lost 3 bases, and 10 bases lay in between. CDR1 SGHTA and CDR2 FQGTGA come from the germline V gene. CDR3 residues: CASSLTAQSTDTQYF. For the CDR3, the DNA is TGTGCCAGCAGCTTAACGGCCCAGTCTACAGATACGCAGTATTTT.

The chain's CDR3 is CSARQSSYNEQFF. In DNA, the CDR3 is TGCAGCGCCCGACAGTCCTCGTACAATGAGCAGTTCTTC. J is TRBJ2-1 and V is TRBV29-1, with a weak D call TRBD1 (5 bases). CDR3 length: 13 residues. V lost 7 bases and J lost 4, with 14 bases in between. CDR1 is SQVTM and CDR2 is ANQGSEA in the germline V gene.